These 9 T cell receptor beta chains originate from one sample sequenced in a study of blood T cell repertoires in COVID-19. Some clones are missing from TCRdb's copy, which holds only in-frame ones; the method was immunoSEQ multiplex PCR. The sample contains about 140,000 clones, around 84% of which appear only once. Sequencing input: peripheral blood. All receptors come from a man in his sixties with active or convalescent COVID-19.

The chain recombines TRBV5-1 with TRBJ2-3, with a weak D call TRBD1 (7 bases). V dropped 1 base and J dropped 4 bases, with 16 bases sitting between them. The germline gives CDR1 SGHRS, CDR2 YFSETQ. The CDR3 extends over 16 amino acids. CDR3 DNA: TGCGCCAGCAGCTTGTTAGGAGGGGGCGACGCAGATACGCAGTATTTT. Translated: CASSLLGGGDADTQYF.

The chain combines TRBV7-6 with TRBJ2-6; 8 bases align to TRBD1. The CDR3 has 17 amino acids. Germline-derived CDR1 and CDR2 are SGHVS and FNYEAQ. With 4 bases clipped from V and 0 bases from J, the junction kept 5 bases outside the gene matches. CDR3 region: CASSSRDRSSGANVLTF. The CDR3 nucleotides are TGTGCCAGCAGCTCACGGGACAGGAGCTCTGGGGCCAACGTCCTGACTTTC.

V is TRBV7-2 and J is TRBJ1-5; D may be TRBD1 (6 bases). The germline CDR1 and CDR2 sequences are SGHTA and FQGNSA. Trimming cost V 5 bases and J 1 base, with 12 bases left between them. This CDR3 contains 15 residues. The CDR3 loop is CASSQQGLSNQPQHF. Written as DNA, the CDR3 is TGTGCCAGCAGCCAACAGGGTCTGAGCAATCAGCCCCAGCATTTT.

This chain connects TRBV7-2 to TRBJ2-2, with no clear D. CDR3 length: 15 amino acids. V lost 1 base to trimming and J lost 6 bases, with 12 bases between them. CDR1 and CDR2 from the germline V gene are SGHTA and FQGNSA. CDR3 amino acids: CASSLVSISAGELFF. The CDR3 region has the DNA TGTGCCAGCAGCTTAGTATCGATATCGGCCGGGGAGCTGTTTTTT.

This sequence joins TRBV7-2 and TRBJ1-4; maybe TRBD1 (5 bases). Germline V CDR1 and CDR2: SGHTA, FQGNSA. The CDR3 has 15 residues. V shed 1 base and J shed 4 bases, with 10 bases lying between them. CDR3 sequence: CASSLVGGNNEKLFF. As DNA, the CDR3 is TGTGCCAGCAGCTTAGTTGGGGGGAATAATGAAAAACTGTTTTTT.

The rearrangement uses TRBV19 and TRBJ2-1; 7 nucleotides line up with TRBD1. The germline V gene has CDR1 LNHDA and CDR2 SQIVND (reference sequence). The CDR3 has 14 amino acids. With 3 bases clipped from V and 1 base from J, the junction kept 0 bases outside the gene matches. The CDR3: CASSMTGSYNEQFF. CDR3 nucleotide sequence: TGTGCCAGTAGTATGACAGGGTCCTACAATGAGCAGTTCTTC.

The CDR3, as DNA: TGTGCCACCAGTGACTCCGGGACAGGGAATGAAAAACTGTTTTTT. Translating gives CATSDSGTGNEKLFF. The chain links TRBV24-1 to TRBJ1-4, with 9 bases fitting TRBD1. The V segment lost 4 bases and the J segment 5 bases; nucleotides outside the gene matches: 4. This CDR3 has 15 amino acids. Germline-derived CDR1 and CDR2 are KGHDR and SFDVKD.

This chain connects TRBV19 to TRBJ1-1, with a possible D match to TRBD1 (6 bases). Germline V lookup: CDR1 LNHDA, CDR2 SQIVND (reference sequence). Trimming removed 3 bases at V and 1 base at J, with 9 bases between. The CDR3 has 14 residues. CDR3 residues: CASSIPDRNTEAFF. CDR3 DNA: TGTGCCAGTAGTATTCCGGACAGGAACACTGAAGCTTTCTTT. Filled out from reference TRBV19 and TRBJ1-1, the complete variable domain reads DGGITQSPKYLFRKEGQNVTLSCEQNLNHDAMYWYRQDPGQGLRLIYYSQIVNDFQKGDIAEGYSVSREKKESFPLTVTSAQKNPTAFYLCASSIPDRNTEAFFGQGTRLTVV.

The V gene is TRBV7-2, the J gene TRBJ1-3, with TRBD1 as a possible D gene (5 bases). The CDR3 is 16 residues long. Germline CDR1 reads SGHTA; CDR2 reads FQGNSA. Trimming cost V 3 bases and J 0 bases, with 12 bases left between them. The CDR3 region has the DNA TGTGCCAGCAGCTTGCGACAGCCCAACTCTGGAAACACCATATATTTT. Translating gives CASSLRQPNSGNTIYF.